This T cell receptor beta chain appears in the sequencing data of a study of molecular identifiers for immune sequencing clone quantification. TCRdb itself ran the PCR reads through MiXCR, one entry per CDR3 protein. Among about 320,000 distinct CDR3 sequences listed, roughly 24% were seen once. Germline CDR1 and CDR2: MNHNS and SASEGT. CDR3 length equals 16 residues. V was pared by 2 bases and J by 1 base, with 14 bases between. This clonotype has only a few counts. The clonotype comes from a human donor in good health. Some libraries in this study had Jurkat cell RNA spiked in. The rearrangement joins TRBV6-1 to TRBJ1-1; maybe TRBD1 (5 bases). Input material: naive CD8+ T cells from blood, with Jurkat cell RNA spiked in. Subset described: FACS-sorted CD8+CD4-CCR7+CD45RA+ naive T cells. CDR3 in amino acids: CASSERGGHPNTEAFF. The CDR3 nucleotides read TGTGCCAGCAGTGAAAGGGGAGGACACCCGAACACTGAAGCTTTCTTT.